The entry below gives a single T cell receptor beta chain sequence along with its context. These data are taken from a study of blood T cell repertoires in COVID-19. Study at large: COVID-19 samples, acute and convalescent, were from the United States, Italy and Spain.

Cohorts were assigned according to the clinical history that participants reported. Up to 2 weeks before entering the study, exposed participants had met a COVID-19 case. V lost 5 bases to trimming and J lost 2 bases, with 10 bases between them. CDR3 size: 13 residues. Germline CDR1 is SGHNT and CDR2 is YYREEE (reference sequence). Per the study methods: Nucleated cell counts were estimated from reference gene primer amplification. Profiling relied on immunoSEQ multiplex PCR, and the TCRdb table lists in-frame clones only, not all of them. The DNA was the basis for D and trimming; V, J and clone size are from that table. The data contain about 430,000 clones, around nine tenths of them singletons.

This clonotype was sampled from a woman under 30 who had been exposed to COVID-19. Sequenced sample: PBMCs or T cells enriched from blood (not recorded which). This rearrangement joins TRBV5-4 to TRBJ1-2; no definite D call. The CDR3 here is CASRPGQNYGYTF. DNA for the CDR3: TGTGCCAGCAGGCCGGGTCAGAACTATGGCTACACCTTC.